Listed below are T cell receptor beta chains from one sample, sequenced in a study of blood T cells in healthy people across ages. TCRdb reprocessed the 5' RACE reads with MiXCR, giving one entry per CDR3 protein. The sample includes 650,000 to 1,000,000 distinct CDR3 sequences, 30% to 45% of them seen just once. Sequencing was performed on blood. These receptors were taken from a man aged 18 to 29 in good health. Each CDR3 is given with its conserved first and last residue. The D gene is left open where the match is weak. For some rows the clone size is stated as once, few or many, or as a class when expanded; others skip it.

>TRBJ2-7|.|13|.|TRBV4-2
CASSQESSNEQYF
TGTGCCAGCAGCCAAGAATCCTCCAACGAGCAGTACTTC
>TRBJ2-5|.|15|.|TRBV7-9
CTSSLRAGLQETQYF
TGTACCAGCAGCTTAAGGGCAGGACTTCAAGAGACCCAGTACTTC
>TRBJ2-7|TRBD1|17|.|TRBV4-1
CASSLSGTGGSYNEQYF
TGCGCCAGCAGCCTATCCGGGACAGGGGGTTCCTACAATGAGCAGTACTTC
>TRBJ2-6|.|14|.|TRBV30
CAWSVSSGANVLTF
TGTGCCTGGAGTGTTTCCTCTGGGGCCAACGTCCTGACTTTC
>TRBJ2-3|.|17|few|TRBV4-3
CASSRGLDGGSTDTQYF
TGCGCCAGCAGCCGGGGATTGGATGGCGGGAGCACAGATACGCAGTATTTT
>TRBJ2-1|.|12|.|TRBV12-3/TRBV12-4
CASNPLRGEQFF
TGTGCCAGCAACCCACTACGGGGTGAGCAGTTCTTC
>TRBJ2-7|TRBD1|16|.|TRBV20-1
CSAPQNTGTGAYEQYF
TGCAGTGCCCCACAAAACACCGGGACAGGGGCCTACGAGCAGTACTTC
>TRBJ2-1|.|13|many|TRBV5-1
CASSLAGLNEQFF
TGCGCCAGCAGCTTGGCCGGTCTCAATGAGCAGTTCTTC
>TRBJ2-5|.|13|few|TRBV4-3
CASSQGGKETQYF
TGCGCCAGCAGCCAAGGCGGGAAAGAGACCCAGTACTTC
>TRBJ1-2|TRBD1|14|many|TRBV4-2
CASSPRDRSYGYTF
TGTGCCAGCAGCCCCCGGGACAGGAGCTATGGCTACACCTTC
>TRBJ1-6|.|16|.|TRBV20-1
CSARDRGRGEDSPLHF
TGCAGTGCTAGAGATCGAGGCAGGGGTGAGGATTCACCCCTCCACTTT
>TRBJ2-5|TRBD2|16|.|TRBV2
CASSEQRGTTQETQYF
TGTGCCAGCAGTGAGCAGCGGGGGACCACCCAAGAGACCCAGTACTTC
>TRBJ1-2|.|15|many|TRBV20-1
CSARDRQGGDDGYTF
TGCAGTGCTAGAGATCGGCAGGGAGGGGATGATGGCTACACCTTC
>TRBJ1-2|.|12|.|TRBV12-3/TRBV12-4
CASSPLVGGYTF
TGTGCCAGCAGTCCTCTAGTAGGCGGCTACACCTTC
>TRBJ2-6|.|15|.|TRBV12-3/TRBV12-4
CASSFDVSGANVLTF
TGTGCCAGCAGTTTCGACGTATCTGGGGCCAACGTCCTGACTTTC
>TRBJ2-2|.|14|few|TRBV5-1
CASSLYQNTGELFF
TGCGCCAGCAGCTTGTACCAAAACACCGGGGAGCTGTTTTTT
>TRBJ2-3|.|15|.|TRBV7-2
CASSQQGFRADTQYF
TGTGCCAGCAGCCAACAGGGATTCCGGGCAGATACGCAGTATTTT
>TRBJ2-3|TRBD2|17|.|TRBV7-6
CASSLSSSGVGTDTQYF
TGTGCCAGCAGCTTATCGTCTAGCGGGGTGGGCACAGATACGCAGTATTTT
>TRBJ2-7|.|11|once|TRBV10-3
CTISERDEQYF
TGTACCATCAGTGAACGGGACGAGCAGTACTTC
>TRBJ2-3|.|14|.|TRBV7-2
CASSFNPSTDTQYF
TGTGCCAGCAGCTTCAATCCTAGCACAGATACGCAGTATTTT
>TRBJ2-5|.|16|.|TRBV27
CASSLAPSLKGETQYF
TGTGCCAGCAGTTTGGCGCCTAGCCTAAAGGGGGAGACCCAGTACTTC
>TRBJ2-7|TRBD1|13|once|TRBV20-1
CSAGQGSPYEQYF
TGCAGTGCTGGACAGGGCTCTCCCTACGAGCAGTACTTC
>TRBJ1-1|TRBD1|14|few|TRBV4-3
CASRDGQGNTEAFF
TGCGCCAGCAGGGATGGACAGGGGAACACTGAAGCTTTCTTT
>TRBJ2-1|.|12|.|TRBV2
CASSGAPPEQFF
TGTGCCAGCAGTGGGGCGCCCCCCGAGCAGTTCTTC
>TRBJ2-1|.|14|.|TRBV25-1
CASSESHLYNEQFF
TGTGCCAGCAGTGAATCACACCTCTACAATGAGCAGTTCTTC
>TRBJ1-5|.|14|few|TRBV18
CASSPPLGNQPQHF
TGTGCCAGCTCACCACCTCTAGGCAATCAGCCCCAGCATTTT
>TRBJ1-1|TRBD1|16|.|TRBV15
CATSRGYRGTNTEAFF
TGTGCCACCAGCAGAGGGTACAGGGGGACGAACACTGAAGCTTTCTTT
>TRBJ1-5|.|13|many|TRBV10-3
CAISESANQPQHF
TGTGCCATCAGTGAGAGCGCAAATCAGCCCCAGCATTTT
>TRBJ2-1|TRBD2|16|few|TRBV4-3
CASSQDIGLEVFEQFF
TGCGCCAGCAGCCAAGATATAGGACTAGAGGTATTTGAGCAGTTCTTC
>TRBJ2-3|.|15|few|TRBV3-1
CASSQVGDGTDTQYF
TGTGCCAGCAGCCAAGTCGGGGATGGCACAGATACGCAGTATTTT
>TRBJ2-1|TRBD1|14|.|TRBV10-3
CAISEGQGRIRQFF
TGTGCCATCAGTGAGGGACAGGGTCGGATCCGGCAGTTCTTC
>TRBJ2-1|.|13|.|TRBV2
CASTLAYQETQFF
TGTGCCAGTACCCTAGCGTACCAAGAGACCCAGTTCTTC
>TRBJ2-6|TRBD2|16|.|TRBV25-1
CASSPRGGAGANVLTF
TGTGCCAGTAGTCCGAGGGGAGGGGCTGGGGCCAACGTCCTGACTTTC
>TRBJ1-4|.|18|.|TRBV4-2
CASSQDPPRDSTNEKLFF
TGTGCCAGCAGCCAAGACCCGCCCAGAGATTCAACTAATGAAAAACTGTTTTTT
>TRBJ1-4|.|15|.|TRBV18
CASSPQQGLDEKLFF
TGTGCCAGCTCACCACAGCAGGGGCTGGATGAAAAACTGTTTTTT
>TRBJ1-2|.|14|few|TRBV5-1
CASSLTVANYGYTF
TGCGCCAGCAGCTTAACAGTAGCTAACTATGGCTACACCTTC
>TRBJ2-3|TRBD1|13|.|TRBV12-3/TRBV12-4
CAAGQGPTDTQYF
TGTGCCGCCGGACAGGGTCCCACAGATACGCAGTATTTT
>TRBJ2-4|.|15|few|TRBV2
CASSEPGLAKNIQYF
TGTGCCAGCAGTGAACCCGGGCTAGCCAAAAACATTCAGTACTTC
>TRBJ2-5|TRBD1|15|few|TRBV7-2
CASSLTQGWEETQYF
TGTGCCAGCAGCTTAACACAGGGGTGGGAAGAGACCCAGTACTTC
>TRBJ2-4|.|15|.|TRBV28
CASSPPQGSKNIQYF
TGTGCCAGCAGTCCTCCCCAGGGGTCCAAAAACATTCAGTACTTC
>TRBJ2-5|TRBD1|13|.|TRBV6-5
CASSFDRVGTQYF
TGTGCCAGCAGTTTCGACAGGGTCGGGACCCAGTACTTC
>TRBJ2-2|TRBD1|16|.|TRBV9
CASSVVGGFGTGELFF
TGTGCCAGCAGCGTGGTAGGGGGCTTTGGCACCGGGGAGCTGTTTTTT
>TRBJ1-1|.|12|.|TRBV29-1
CSVNRFETEAFF
TGCAGCGTTAATCGCTTTGAGACTGAAGCTTTCTTT
>TRBJ2-5|.|16|few|TRBV24-1
CATSDPGRGNDNEQYF
TGTGCCACCAGTGACCCCGGTAGGGGCAACGACAATGAGCAGTACTTC
>TRBJ2-3|.|15|.|TRBV27
CASSLYLLRTDTQYF
TGTGCCAGCAGTTTATATCTCCTCAGGACAGATACGCAGTATTTT
>TRBJ2-7|.|13|.|TRBV5-6
CASSLEPRYEQYF
TGTGCCAGCAGCTTGGAACCCCGCTACGAGCAGTACTTC
>TRBJ1-6|.|16|.|TRBV13
CASSLGTNPYNSPLHF
TGTGCCAGCAGCTTAGGGACTAACCCCTATAATTCACCCCTCCACTTT
>TRBJ2-7|TRBD1|15|.|TRBV5-1
CASRSPGTGNYEQYF
TGCGCCAGCAGATCTCCCGGGACAGGGAACTACGAGCAGTACTTC
>TRBJ1-5|.|14|once|TRBV7-9
CASSSSGFGQPQHF
TGTGCCAGCAGCTCTTCCGGCTTCGGCCAGCCCCAGCATTTT